This T cell receptor beta chain was sequenced for a study of blood T cell repertoires in COVID-19. Study as a whole: Collection of acute and convalescent COVID-19 samples took place in the United States, Italy and Spain.

Clones were sequenced by immunoSEQ multiplex PCR, and TCRdb holds only the in-frame ones, with some missing. The sample has 130,000 to 150,000 clones, about 80% seen once. From germline, CDR1 is SGHNT and CDR2 YENEEA. CDR3 length: 17 residues. Unmatched junction bases numbered 8, after V lost 4 bases and J lost 7 bases. V and J are TRBV11-3 and TRBJ2-2, with 14 bases matching TRBD2. This TCR was sampled from an older man who had recovered from COVID-19. Sequencing was performed on peripheral blood. The CDR3 bases are TGTGCCAGCAGCTCCGGGACTAGCGGGGGATGGAGCGGGGAGCTGTTTTTT. Protein product: CASSSGTSGGWSGELFF.